Below, 8 T cell receptor beta chains from the same sample are listed, as sequenced in a study of blood T cells in healthy people across ages. Together with a sample-barcoded 5' primer, a J-beta primer mix was included in a second PCR lasting roughly 7 to 11 cycles. TCRdb fed the 5' RACE reads into MiXCR, producing one record per CDR3 protein. The table shows about 1.7 million distinct CDR3 sequences, with 28% occurring only once. Sample: blood. The receptors here all came from a woman younger than 45 in good health.

In its sample, this clonotype was seen a few times. The rearrangement links TRBV6-2 or TRBV6-3 to TRBJ2-1, with TRBD2 matching 13 bases. The J segment lost 6 bases and the V segment lost 6 bases, leaving 8 bases of the junction unmatched. CDR3 length: 16 amino acids. Germline CDR1 and CDR2: MNHEY and SVGEGT. The CDR3 is CASRPQLAGGPNEQFF. CDR3 bases: TGTGCCAGCAGACCCCAACTAGCGGGAGGGCCCAATGAGCAGTTCTTC.

The table lists this clonotype with a few counts. V is TRBV3-1 and J is TRBJ1-1, with D possibly TRBD1 on 5 matching bases. This CDR3 has 14 residues. The germline V and J ends were trimmed by 1 base and 3 bases, with 9 bases remaining between them. Germline V gene data show CDR1 as LGHDT and CDR2 as YNNKEL (reference sequence). The CDR3 region has the DNA TGTGCCAGCAGCCAAGTTGACAGCGACACTGAAGCTTTCTTT. It encodes CASSQVDSDTEAFF.

The gene calls are TRBV13 and TRBJ2-7; 11 nucleotides match TRBD2. Germline V gives CDR1 PRHDT, CDR2 FYEKMQ (reference sequence). The CDR3 runs to 15 residues. The junction had 6 bases not matched to a gene; V was cut back by 5 bases and J by 3 bases. The CDR3 spells CASSELAGEVYEQYF. The DNA for the CDR3 is TGTGCCAGCAGCGAACTAGCGGGAGAGGTCTACGAGCAGTACTTC.

V usage is TRBV12-3 or TRBV12-4 and J usage is TRBJ1-4; D is undetermined. The CDR3 totals 15 residues. The V and J ends lost 6 bases and 5 bases respectively, with 16 bases between them. Here the CDR3 DNA reads TGTGCCAGCAGCCCGGGTAGGGCCCGAAATGAAAAACTGTTTTTT. Protein product: CASSPGRARNEKLFF.

This clonotype was counted only a few times. The chain employs TRBV5-1 and TRBJ2-7; perhaps TRBD1 as D (6 bases). The V end lost 0 bases, the J end lost 6 bases, and 10 bases lay between the germline ends. The CDR3 contains 13 residues. Germline V gives CDR1 SGHRS, CDR2 YFSETQ. In nucleotides, the CDR3 is TGCGCCAGCAGCTTGGAACAGGGTGGCGAGCAGTACTTC. It is translated as CASSLEQGGEQYF.

The rearrangement uses TRBV5-1 and TRBJ2-5; 9 bases line up with TRBD2. CDR1 is SGHRS and CDR2 is YFSETQ in the germline V gene. After removal of 0 bases from V and 5 bases from J, the junction contained 11 bases not matched to a gene. The CDR3 is made up of 17 amino acids. The CDR3, as DNA: TGCGCCAGCAGCTTGGGTCAACTAGCGGGCCCCGGGGAGACCCAGTACTTC. Amino acids: CASSLGQLAGPGETQYF.

This clonotype showed up just a few times. The chain employs TRBV24-1 and TRBJ2-1; 9 bases fit TRBD2. The germline V gene encodes CDR1 KGHDR and CDR2 SFDVKD. The CDR3 has 14 amino acids. The V and J ends lost 7 bases and 2 bases, in that order; junction bases with no gene match: 2. CDR3 region: CATSLAGTYNEQFF. CDR3 coding DNA: TGTGCCACCAGCCTAGCGGGAACCTACAATGAGCAGTTCTTC.

The V gene is TRBV6-5, the J gene TRBJ1-2; 9 bases align to TRBD1. The germline V gene has CDR1 MNHEY and CDR2 SVGAGI. The V segment lost 8 bases and the J segment 4 bases; nucleotides outside the gene matches: 8. The CDR3 has 14 amino acids. CDR3 sequence reads: CASRNRDRAYGYTF. The DNA for the CDR3 is TGTGCCAGCCGAAACCGGGACAGGGCCTATGGCTACACCTTC.